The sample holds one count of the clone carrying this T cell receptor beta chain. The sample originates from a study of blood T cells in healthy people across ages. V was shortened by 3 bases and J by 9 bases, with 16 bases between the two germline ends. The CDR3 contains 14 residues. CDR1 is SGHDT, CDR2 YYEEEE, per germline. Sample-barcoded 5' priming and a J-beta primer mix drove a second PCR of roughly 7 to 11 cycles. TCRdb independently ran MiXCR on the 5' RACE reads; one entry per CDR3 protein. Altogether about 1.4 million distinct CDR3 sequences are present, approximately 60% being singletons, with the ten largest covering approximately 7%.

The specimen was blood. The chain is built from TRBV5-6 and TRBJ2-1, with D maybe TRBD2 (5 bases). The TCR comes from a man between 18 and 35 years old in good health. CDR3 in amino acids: CASSSTLAIGEQFF. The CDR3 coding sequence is TGTGCCAGCAGCTCAACGCTAGCAATCGGTGAGCAGTTCTTC.